The sequence of this T cell receptor (beta chain) was determined in a study of shared clonotypes between healthy human individuals. Study details: Donors consisted of a couple of women and three men between 18 and 49.

Broader study findings: Sampling was confined to blood; repertoires within tissues likely differ. Some naive CD4 clonotypes, roughly 4.5%, turned up in common across four donors.

As concerns this clone: Its antigen is unknown.

In the original processing: Junction-only sequences without quality scores were provided by ImmunoSEQ, so filtering was different. Profiled with immunoSEQ multiplex PCR; TCRdb holds only in-frame clones, not every one. V and J calls plus clone size are reproduced from that table; the DNA served to infer D and trimming. Of fewer than 850,000 clones listed, less than 95% are singletons. Looked up from germline, CDR1 is LGHNA and CDR2 is YSLEER. This CDR3 is 16 amino acids long. V shed 3 bases, J shed 5 bases, and the junction held 9 bases outside the gene matches. The TCR comes from a young man in good health. Some clones in this sample may be carry-over from other donors' samples. Material: memory CD8+ T cells from PBMCs. Specified subset: CD45RO+ cells pooled with CCR7-negative TemRA cells. The rearrangement uses TRBV4-3 and TRBJ2-3, with TRBD2 matching over 9 bases. In DNA form, the CDR3 reads TGCGCCAGCAGCCAGGGATTAGCGGGAGTAGTAGATACGCAGTATTTT. Translation gives CASSQGLAGVVDTQYF.